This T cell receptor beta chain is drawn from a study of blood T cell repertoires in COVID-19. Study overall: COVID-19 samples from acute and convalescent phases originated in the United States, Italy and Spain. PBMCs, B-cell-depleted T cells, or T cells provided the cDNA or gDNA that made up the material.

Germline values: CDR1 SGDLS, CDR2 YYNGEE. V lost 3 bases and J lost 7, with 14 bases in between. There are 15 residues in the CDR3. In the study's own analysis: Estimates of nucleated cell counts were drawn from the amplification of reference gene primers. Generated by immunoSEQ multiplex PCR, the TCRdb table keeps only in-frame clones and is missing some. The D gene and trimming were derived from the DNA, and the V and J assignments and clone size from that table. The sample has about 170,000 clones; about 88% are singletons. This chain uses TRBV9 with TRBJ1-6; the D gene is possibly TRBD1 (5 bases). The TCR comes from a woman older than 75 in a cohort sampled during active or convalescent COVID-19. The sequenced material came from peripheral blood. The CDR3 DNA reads TGTGCCAGCAGCGCCGGGGGAGGCCTCAATTCACCCCTCCACTTT. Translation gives CASSAGGGLNSPLHF.